This passage covers 8 T cell receptor beta chains from one sample sequenced in a study of T cell responses to AZD1222 COVID-19 vaccine. Only in-frame clones appear in the TCRdb table, and some are missing; sequencing was by immunoSEQ multiplex PCR. This sample yields about 180,000 clones, of which 85% to 90% are seen a single time; approximately 0.5% belongs to the top ten. The sequencing used peripheral blood, collected on day 0 of AZD1222 vaccination. All receptors come from an adult in good health.

The genes are TRBV7-2 and TRBJ2-1; D is possibly TRBD1 or TRBD2 (5 bases each). V was shortened by 5 bases and J by 8 bases, with 19 bases between the two germline ends. The CDR3 sequence is 15 residues long. CDR1 is SGHTA and CDR2 is FQGNSA in the germline V gene. In nucleotides, the CDR3 is TGTGCCAGCAGCCCACCGGGACGCCTTGGAGATGAGCAGTTCTTC. It codes for CASSPPGRLGDEQFF.

This chain connects TRBV5-4 to TRBJ2-7; possible D gene TRBD2, 5 bases. Trimming shortened V by 0 bases and J by 2 bases, and 12 bases separated the two germline ends. CDR3 length: 15 amino acids. CDR1 is SGHNT, CDR2 YYREEE, per germline (reference sequence). Here the CDR3 reads CASSLVGLAAYEQYF. CDR3 bases: TGTGCCAGCAGCTTGGTGGGTCTAGCTGCCTACGAGCAGTACTTC.

This chain joins TRBV13 and TRBJ1-2, with TRBD1 matching 9 bases. CDR1 and CDR2 from the germline V gene are PRHDT and FYEKMQ (reference sequence). Trimming cost V 5 bases and J 2 bases; bases outside gene matches: 3. CDR3 length equals 14 residues. The CDR3, as DNA: TGTGCCAGCAGCCCGGGACAGGGCAACTATGGCTACACCTTC. Translating gives CASSPGQGNYGYTF.

The J gene is TRBJ1-3, the V gene TRBV10-3; the match to TRBD1 covers 8 bases. The CDR3 is 13 amino acids. Germline CDR1 is ENHRY and CDR2 is SYGVKD. Trimming cost V 6 bases and J 2 bases; bases outside gene matches: 0. The CDR3 bases are TGTGCCATCAGGGACAGGGCTGGAAACACCATATATTTT. It yields the protein CAIRDRAGNTIYF.

The chain joins TRBV5-1 to TRBJ1-1; TRBD1 might be the D (5 bases). Trimming removed 1 base at V and 1 base at J, with 8 bases between. The CDR3 sequence is 14 residues long. Germline CDR1 and CDR2: SGHRS and YFSETQ. This chain's CDR3 is CASSLQGSNTEAFF. The CDR3, as DNA: TGCGCCAGCAGCTTGCAGGGTTCGAACACTGAAGCTTTCTTT. Together with reference TRBV5-1 and TRBJ1-1, the CDR3 gives the full variable domain: KAGVTQTPRYLIKTRGQQVTLSCSPISGHRSVSWYQQTPGQGLQFLFEYFSETQRNKGNFPGRFSGRQFSNSRSEMNVSTLELGDSALYLCASSLQGSNTEAFFGQGTRLTVV.

The V and J genes are TRBV6-2 or TRBV6-3 and TRBJ2-6; 9 nucleotides match TRBD1. The V gene's germline CDR1 is MNHEY and CDR2 SVGEGT. V lost 6 bases and J lost 2; bases outside the gene matches: 8. This CDR3 contains 17 residues. CDR3 bases: TGTGCCAGCAGCGCCGGGACAGGGTATACTGGGGCCAACGTCCTGACTTTC. Translation: CASSAGTGYTGANVLTF.

J is TRBJ2-5 and V is TRBV10-1; TRBD1 might be the D (6 bases). The germline V gene has CDR1 WNHNN and CDR2 SYGVQD (reference sequence). The CDR3 contains 15 residues. With 4 bases removed from V and 2 bases from J, the gap between germline ends came to 14 bases. The CDR3 loop is CASSATLGGQETQYF. Written as DNA, the CDR3 is TGCGCCAGCAGTGCTACGTTAGGGGGTCAAGAGACCCAGTACTTC.

V usage is TRBV15 and J usage is TRBJ2-2; TRBD2 matches 8 bases. There are 15 residues in the CDR3. Germline trimming cut 4 bases from V and 5 bases from J; bases unmatched to any gene: 6. The germline V gene encodes CDR1 LNHNV and CDR2 YYDKDF (reference sequence). For the CDR3, the DNA is TGTGCCACCAGCATTAGCGGGATCGTTACCGGGGAGCTGTTTTTT. It encodes CATSISGIVTGELFF.